These T cell receptor beta chains were read from a single sample in a study of T-cell memory formation after mild COVID-19. TCRdb re-called the 5' RACE reads through MiXCR, storing one row per CDR3 protein. The sample holds approximately 450,000 distinct CDR3 sequences, 15% to 20% seen once. The sample taken for sequencing was PBMCs or a T cell subset sorted from them (not recorded which). The receptors originated from an adult woman who had mild COVID-19 (a few samples of this study predate the infection). Cell type and time point are not known. CDR3s include the opening cysteine and the closing phenylalanine or tryptophan. A D gene is named only where the DNA matches it firmly. Clone size is stated in some rows and not others, as once, few, many or a class when expanded.

D gene	V gene	clone size	J gene	CDR3 DNA	CDR3 protein
.	TRBV5-1	.	TRBJ2-3	TGCGCCAGCAGCTATAGGGGCACCACAGATACGCAGTATTTT	CASSYRGTTDTQYF
TRBD1	TRBV6-5	few	TRBJ2-2	TGTGCCAGCAGTTACTTGGGACAGACTTACACCGGGGAGCTGTTTTTT	CASSYLGQTYTGELFF
.	TRBV29-1	many	TRBJ2-3	TGCAGCGTTGATTTCACAGATACGCAGTATTTT	CSVDFTDTQYF
TRBD1	TRBV29-1	.	TRBJ1-1	TGCAGCGCAGGACAGGGTGTGAGCACTGAAGCTTTCTTT	CSAGQGVSTEAFF
TRBD2	TRBV20-1	.	TRBJ2-5	TGCAGTGCTAGGACTTCGGGGGTGTTTGCGGGAGGTGTCCAAGAGACCCAGTACTTC	CSARTSGVFAGGVQETQYF
.	TRBV5-1	many	TRBJ2-5	TGCGCCAGCAGCCGGACCGGGAAAGAGACCCAGTACTTC	CASSRTGKETQYF
TRBD1	TRBV7-3	.	TRBJ2-2	TGTGCCAGCAATCAGGGGGCTGACGGGGAGCTGTTTTTT	CASNQGADGELFF
.	TRBV7-8	.	TRBJ2-1	TGTGCCAGCAGTTTAATACGGAGCTCCTACAATGAGCAGTTCTTC	CASSLIRSSYNEQFF
TRBD1	TRBV7-9	.	TRBJ2-7	TGTGCCAGCAGCTCGGACAGGGGGATCCTCTACGAGCAGTACTTC	CASSSDRGILYEQYF
.	TRBV7-9	.	TRBJ1-1	TGTGCCAGCAGCCCCCGTGGAGGGGATCTTACTGAAGCTTTCTTT	CASSPRGGDLTEAFF
TRBD2	TRBV29-1	.	TRBJ2-3	TGCAGCGCCTCTGCGGGGGGGACAGATACGCAGTATTTT	CSASAGGTDTQYF
.	TRBV7-9	.	TRBJ1-2	TGTGCCAGCAGCTTCAGGACAGCCCCCTATGGCTACACCTTC	CASSFRTAPYGYTF
TRBD2	TRBV7-3	.	TRBJ2-1	TGTGCCAGCACCCTTAGCGGGGCGGGGCGGAATGAGCAGTTCTTC	CASTLSGAGRNEQFF
.	TRBV7-3	.	TRBJ2-7	TGTGCCAGCAGCTCACCCAGCCGGGAGCAGTACTTC	CASSSPSREQYF
.	TRBV7-8	.	TRBJ1-1	TGTGCCAGCAGCTTGCGTGAAGCGGACACTGAAGCTTTCTTT	CASSLREADTEAFF
TRBD2	TRBV15	many	TRBJ2-7	TGTGCCACCAGCATACTTGCGGGGGGGCGCTACGAGCAGTACTTC	CATSILAGGRYEQYF
.	TRBV10-3	.	TRBJ1-2	TGTGCCATCAGTGAGACCGGGGCCGCCCCCGGCTATGGCTACACCTTC	CAISETGAAPGYGYTF
.	TRBV29-1	few	TRBJ2-3	TGCAGCGTTGAATTCCCCGGATTGGGGGATACGCAGTATTTT	CSVEFPGLGDTQYF
TRBD1	TRBV4-2	.	TRBJ2-7	TGTGCCAGCAGCCAAGTGAGAAGACAGGGGGGTTACGAGCAGTACTTC	CASSQVRRQGGYEQYF
.	TRBV4-2	.	TRBJ2-3	TGTGCCAGCAGCTATGGGGGCCCCCAAGATACGCAGTATTTT	CASSYGGPQDTQYF
TRBD1	TRBV6-5	.	TRBJ1-2	TGTGCCAGCAGCCTAAATCCAGGGGGCATAGAATATGGCTACACCTTC	CASSLNPGGIEYGYTF
TRBD1	TRBV12-3/TRBV12-4	few	TRBJ1-6	TGTGCCAGCAGTTGGGGGCCGGGACAGGGTCTGGCCTTAGGTTCACCCCTCCACTTT	CASSWGPGQGLALGSPLHF
TRBD1	TRBV9	.	TRBJ2-7	TGTGCCAGCAGCGTCTCCGGGACAGGGGGGTCCTACGAGCAGTACTTC	CASSVSGTGGSYEQYF
.	TRBV6-2/TRBV6-3	.	TRBJ2-1	TGTGCCAGCAGTTACCCCAGGGGTGAGCAGTTCTTC	CASSYPRGEQFF
.	TRBV24-1	few	TRBJ2-7	TGTGCCACCAGTGATTCCGGGACGGGGAGCTCCTACGAGCAGTACTTC	CATSDSGTGSSYEQYF
TRBD2	TRBV5-6	.	TRBJ2-7	TGTGCCAGCAGCTCGGGACTAGCGGCACACTACGAGCAGTACTTC	CASSSGLAAHYEQYF
.	TRBV6-2/TRBV6-3	few	TRBJ1-5	TGTGCCAGCAGAGACCATCAGCCCCAGCATTTT	CASRDHQPQHF
.	TRBV9	.	TRBJ2-1	TGTGCCAGCAGCGTGAACAGGGTCAATGAGCAGTTCTTC	CASSVNRVNEQFF
.	TRBV4-2	few	TRBJ2-1	TGTGCCAGCAGCCAGAAAGCTCACGATGAGCAGTTCTTC	CASSQKAHDEQFF
.	TRBV10-3	many	TRBJ2-5	TGTGCCATCAGTGGGAAAGGGGGGGTCGGAGAGACCCAGTACTTC	CAISGKGGVGETQYF
TRBD1	TRBV6-5	few	TRBJ1-1	TGTGCCAGCACACCCACTCCGGGACAGGGGGCCTCAGCTTTCTTT	CASTPTPGQGASAFF
.	TRBV20-1	.	TRBJ2-5	TGCAGTGCTGTAGGAGGGGAGACCCAGTACTTC	CSAVGGETQYF